These 2 T cell receptor beta chains came from one sample sequenced in a study of T-cell memory formation after mild COVID-19. TCRdb independently ran MiXCR on the 5' RACE reads; one entry per CDR3 protein. The sample has 7,300 or so distinct CDR3 sequences, about 54% seen once. Sequences were obtained from PBMCs or a T cell subset sorted from them (not recorded which). These TCRs come from an adult who had mild COVID-19 (a few samples of this study predate the infection). Cell type and time point are not known.

This clonotype counts as medium-sized. The chain combines TRBV6-2 or TRBV6-3 with TRBJ1-1; D gene unclear. Germline CDR1 reads MNHEY; CDR2 reads SVGEGT. This CDR3 has 11 amino acids. Trimming pared 6 bases from V and 3 bases from J, leaving 5 bases between. The CDR3: CASSRYTEAFF. CDR3 DNA sequence: TGTGCCAGCAGCCGTTACACTGAAGCTTTCTTT.

The chain uses TRBV7-3 and TRBJ2-1; D ambiguous. The CDR3 runs to 13 residues. Germline-derived CDR1 and CDR2 are SGHTA and FQGTGA. V lost 6 bases, J lost 10 bases, and 16 bases lay in between. In DNA, the CDR3 is TGTGCCAGCAGTCTTATTGGCCTGGGGGAGCAGTTCTTC. Its protein product is CASSLIGLGEQFF.